This entry describes one TCR beta chain. The antigen is unknown. The sample originates from a study of OX40 agonist ivuxolimab in advanced cancers. Whole-study context: Partial responses, seen in three patients, involved one hepatocellular carcinoma and two cutaneous melanomas.

Study results and caveats: Normalized T-cell clonal expansion was also low in a subset of nonresponders.

Autoimmune disease history or systemic immunosuppression led to patient exclusion. TCRdb's table, derived via immunoSEQ multiplex PCR, lists solely in-frame clones and lacks some. The sample records tens of thousands of clones, roughly nine tenths being singletons. The clonotype originates from an adult with an advanced solid tumor such as melanoma, head and neck, liver or kidney cancer. Sample: CD4+ or CD8+ T cells sorted from blood, taken in a trial of the OX40 agonist ivuxolimab.

Here the CDR3 DNA reads TGCGCCAGCAGCCTCGCCGGGGGGCAGAGCACAGATACGCAGTATTTT. Protein product: CASSLAGGQSTDTQYF. This chain uses TRBV4-1 with TRBJ2-3, with a possible D match to TRBD2 (7 bases). The V gene's germline CDR1 is MGHRA and CDR2 YSYEKL. The CDR3 consists of 16 residues. The V gene lost 4 bases and the J gene lost 0 bases, with 14 bases spanning the gap.